This T cell receptor beta chain is drawn from a study of cytomegalovirus exposure and HLA in healthy donors. Broader study findings: Altogether, 160 or so TCR beta chains were recorded as cytomegalovirus-associated.

This CDR3 is 15 amino acids long. The V gene's germline CDR1 is SGHTA and CDR2 FQGNSA. V trimming: 5 bases; J trimming: 7 bases; junction bases outside the gene matches: 5. Both 60 Vbeta primers and 13 Jbeta primers went into the PCR. Per the authors' pipeline: Counted up in a later analysis, unique TCR beta chains came to roughly 80 million, with around 10 million shared. Some clones are missing from TCRdb's copy, which holds only in-frame ones; the method was immunoSEQ multiplex PCR. That table is the source of V, J and clone size, and D and trimming were worked out from the DNA. The table records 65,000 to 75,000 clones, around 81% of them present only once. Regarding this clone: The target antigen is unknown.

The sequenced sample was PBMCs. V gene TRBV7-2 combines with J gene TRBJ1-4; 12 nucleotides agree with TRBD1. This TCR came from a man aged 45-65 years in good health and CMV-seronegative. CDR3 sequence: CASSRGQGAIEKLFF. In DNA form, the CDR3 reads TGTGCCAGCAGCCGGGGACAGGGGGCTATTGAAAAACTGTTTTTT.